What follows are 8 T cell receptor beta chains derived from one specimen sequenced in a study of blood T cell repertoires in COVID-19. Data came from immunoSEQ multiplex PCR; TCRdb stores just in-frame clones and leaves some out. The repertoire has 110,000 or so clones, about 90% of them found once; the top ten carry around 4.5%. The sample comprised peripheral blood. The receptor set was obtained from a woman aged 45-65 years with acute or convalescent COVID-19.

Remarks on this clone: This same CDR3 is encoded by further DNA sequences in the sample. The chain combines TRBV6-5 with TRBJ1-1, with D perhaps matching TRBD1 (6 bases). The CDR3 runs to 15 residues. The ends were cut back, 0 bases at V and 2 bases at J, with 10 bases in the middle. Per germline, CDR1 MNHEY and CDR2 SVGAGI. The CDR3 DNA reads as TGTGCCAGCAGTTACTCAGCCAGGGGAAACACTGAAGCTTTCTTT. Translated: CASSYSARGNTEAFF.

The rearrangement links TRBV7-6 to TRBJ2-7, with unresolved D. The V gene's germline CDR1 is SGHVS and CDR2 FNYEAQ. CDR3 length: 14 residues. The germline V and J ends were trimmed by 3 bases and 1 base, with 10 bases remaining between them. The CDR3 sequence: CASSFETRSYEQYF. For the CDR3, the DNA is TGTGCCAGCAGCTTTGAGACAAGATCCTACGAGCAGTACTTC.

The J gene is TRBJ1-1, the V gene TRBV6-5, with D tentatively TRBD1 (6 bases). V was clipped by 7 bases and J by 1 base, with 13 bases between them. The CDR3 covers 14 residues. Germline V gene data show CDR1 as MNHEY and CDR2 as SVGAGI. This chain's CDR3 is CASNAGAGNTEAFF. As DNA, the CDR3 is TGTGCCAGCAACGCAGGGGCGGGGAACACTGAAGCTTTCTTT.

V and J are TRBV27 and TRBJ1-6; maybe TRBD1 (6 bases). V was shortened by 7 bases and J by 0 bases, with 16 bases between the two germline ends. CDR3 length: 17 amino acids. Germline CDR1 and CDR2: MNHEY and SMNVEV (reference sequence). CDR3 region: CASNLRGGSSYNSPLHF. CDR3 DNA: TGTGCCAGCAACTTAAGGGGGGGTAGCTCCTATAATTCACCCCTCCACTTT.

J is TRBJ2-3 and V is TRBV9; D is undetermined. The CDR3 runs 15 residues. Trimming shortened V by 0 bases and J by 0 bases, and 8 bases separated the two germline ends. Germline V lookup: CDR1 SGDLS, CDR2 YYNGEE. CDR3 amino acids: CASSVGGPSTDTQYF. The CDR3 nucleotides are TGTGCCAGCAGCGTAGGTGGCCCAAGCACAGATACGCAGTATTTT. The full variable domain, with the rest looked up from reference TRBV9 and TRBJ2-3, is DSGVTQTPKHLITATGQRVTLRCSPRSGDLSVYWYQQSLDQGLQFLIQYYNGEERAKGNILERFSAQQFPDLHSELNLSSLELGDSALYFCASSVGGPSTDTQYFGPGTRLTVL.

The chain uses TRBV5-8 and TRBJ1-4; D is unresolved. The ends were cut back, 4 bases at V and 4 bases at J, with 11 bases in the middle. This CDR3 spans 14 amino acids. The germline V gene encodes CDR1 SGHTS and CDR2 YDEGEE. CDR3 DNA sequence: TGTGCCAGCAGCCCCCGGGTGATTAATGAAAAACTGTTTTTT. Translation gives CASSPRVINEKLFF.

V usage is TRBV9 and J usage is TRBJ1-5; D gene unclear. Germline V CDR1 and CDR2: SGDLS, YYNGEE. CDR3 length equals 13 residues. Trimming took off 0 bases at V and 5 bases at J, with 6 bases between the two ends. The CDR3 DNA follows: TGTGCCAGCAGCGTAGCTTCGGATCAGCCCCAGCATTTT. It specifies CASSVASDQPQHF. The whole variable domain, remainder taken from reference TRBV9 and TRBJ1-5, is DSGVTQTPKHLITATGQRVTLRCSPRSGDLSVYWYQQSLDQGLQFLIQYYNGEERAKGNILERFSAQQFPDLHSELNLSSLELGDSALYFCASSVASDQPQHFGDGTRLSIL.

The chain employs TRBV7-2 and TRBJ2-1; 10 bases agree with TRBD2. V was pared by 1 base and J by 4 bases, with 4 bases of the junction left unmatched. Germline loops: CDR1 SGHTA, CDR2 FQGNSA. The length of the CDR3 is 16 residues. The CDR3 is CASSLDAAGGYNEQFF. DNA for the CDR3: TGTGCCAGCAGCTTAGACGCAGCGGGAGGGTACAATGAGCAGTTCTTC.